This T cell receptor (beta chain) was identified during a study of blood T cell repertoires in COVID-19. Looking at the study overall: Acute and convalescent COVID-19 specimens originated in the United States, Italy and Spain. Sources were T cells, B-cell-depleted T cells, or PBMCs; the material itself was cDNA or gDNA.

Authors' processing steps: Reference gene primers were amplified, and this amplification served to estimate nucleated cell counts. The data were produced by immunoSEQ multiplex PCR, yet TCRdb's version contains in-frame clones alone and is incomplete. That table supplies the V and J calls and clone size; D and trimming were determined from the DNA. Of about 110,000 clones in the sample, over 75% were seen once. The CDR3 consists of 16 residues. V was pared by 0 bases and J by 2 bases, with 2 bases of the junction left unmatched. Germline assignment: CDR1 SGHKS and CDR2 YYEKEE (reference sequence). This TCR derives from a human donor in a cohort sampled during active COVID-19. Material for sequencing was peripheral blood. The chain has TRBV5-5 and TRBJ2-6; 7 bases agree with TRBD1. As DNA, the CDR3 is TGTGCCAGCAGCTTGGCCGGGACAGCTGGGGCCAACGTCCTGACTTTC. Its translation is CASSLAGTAGANVLTF.